The T cell receptor (beta chain) under discussion was sequenced for a study of cytomegalovirus exposure and HLA in healthy donors (TCRdb year 2017). Context from the whole study: According to a later analysis, the 100 to 150 validation repertoires were produced on the same platform as the 700 or so repertoires of the first cohort. The study aimed to test whether signatures of past pathogen exposure could be identified by cataloging public T cell receptors. To predict cytomegalovirus infection status, the study combined high-throughput TCR immunosequencing, statistical association of individual TCRs with disease status, and machine learning. In addition to the first cohort of 666 subjects, a separate validation cohort of 120 different subjects was used.

The donors were included in the validation cohort of 120 subjects, a group kept apart from the roughly 730-subject first cohort. Libraries were constructed by the immunoSEQ multiplex PCR assay. In the authors' own workflow: A statistical classification framework was built for diagnosing cytomegalovirus status from the catalog of TCR beta chain sequences. TCRdb obtained this table from immuneACCESS and retained in-frame rearrangements with V and J assigned. These tables miss some clones; where compared with another copy, unresolved V genes account for less than half of the shortfall, and the remainder is unexplained. That table gives V, J and clone size, and the DNA gave D and trimming. A total of around 200,000 clones appear in this sample, roughly 84% of them only once. 2.5% to 3% of the sample belongs to the ten largest clones. The study at large found these results: The classifier was reported to diagnose cytomegalovirus status with high specificity and sensitivity in both the original cohort and the validation cohort. A total of 150 to 200 TCR beta chains were listed by the study as associated with cytomegalovirus. A later analysis lacked HLA typing for the validation cohort, so it scored co-occurrence in that cohort across all 120 or so repertoires. Three of the identified cytomegalovirus-associated TCR beta chains were confirmed in vitro to be specific for cytomegalovirus antigens. In a later analysis, TCRs clustered in the first cohort were found to also tend to co-occur in the roughly 120 validation repertoires, with 94% of cluster scores above 0. Most TCR sequences were observed very rarely across donors, whereas some public TCRs were present in many individuals. The authors suggested that the approach could potentially be extended to other disease states and immunological phenotypes.

The germline ends are 6 bases apart after V is trimmed by 4 bases and J by 6 bases. As encoded in the germline V gene, CDR1 is SGDLS while CDR2 is YYNGEE. The CDR3, cysteine through phenylalanine, is 11 amino acids long. Of all the DNA, just the CDR3 is kept, 33 bases in frame from base 1. Worth noting for this clone: Its antigen is not yet known. Base qualities are not at hand, and no much larger clone is one base apart.

The chain is encoded by TRBV9 joined to TRBJ2-3, with TRBD2 as a weak D call on 5 bases. Sequenced input: PBMCs. This TCR came from a woman between 18 and 30 years old in good health and CMV-seropositive. The DNA reads as follows: TGTGCCAGCAGCCGCGGGGATACGCAGTATTTT. Its product reads: CASSRGDTQYF. The full variable domain, completed from the reference TRBV9 and TRBJ2-3 proteins outside the CDR3, reads DSGVTQTPKHLITATGQRVTLRCSPRSGDLSVYWYQQSLDQGLQFLIQYYNGEERAKGNILERFSAQQFPDLHSELNLSSLELGDSALYFCASSRGDTQYFGPGTRLTVL.